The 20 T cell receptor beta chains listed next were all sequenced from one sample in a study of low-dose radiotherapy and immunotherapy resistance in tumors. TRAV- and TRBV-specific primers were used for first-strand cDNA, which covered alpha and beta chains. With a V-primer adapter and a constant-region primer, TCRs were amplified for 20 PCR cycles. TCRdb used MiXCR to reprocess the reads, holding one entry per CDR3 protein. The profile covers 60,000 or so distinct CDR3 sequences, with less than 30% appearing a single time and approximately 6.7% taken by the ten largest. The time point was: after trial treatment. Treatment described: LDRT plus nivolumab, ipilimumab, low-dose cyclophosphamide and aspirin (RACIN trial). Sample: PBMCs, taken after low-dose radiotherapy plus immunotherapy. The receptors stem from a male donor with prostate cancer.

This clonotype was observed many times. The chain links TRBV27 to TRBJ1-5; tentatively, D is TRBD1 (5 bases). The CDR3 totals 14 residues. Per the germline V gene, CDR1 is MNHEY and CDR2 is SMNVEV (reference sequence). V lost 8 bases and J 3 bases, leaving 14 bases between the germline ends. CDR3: CASPSRQPNQPQHF. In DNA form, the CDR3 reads TGTGCCAGCCCCAGCCGACAGCCCAATCAGCCCCAGCATTTT.

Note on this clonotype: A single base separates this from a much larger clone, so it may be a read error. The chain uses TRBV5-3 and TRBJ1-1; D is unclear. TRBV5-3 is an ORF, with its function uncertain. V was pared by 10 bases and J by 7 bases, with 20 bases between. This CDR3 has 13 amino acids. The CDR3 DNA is TGTGCCTGCAGCTGGGGTAGGACCGGTGAAGCTTTCTTT. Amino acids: CACSWGRTGEAFF.

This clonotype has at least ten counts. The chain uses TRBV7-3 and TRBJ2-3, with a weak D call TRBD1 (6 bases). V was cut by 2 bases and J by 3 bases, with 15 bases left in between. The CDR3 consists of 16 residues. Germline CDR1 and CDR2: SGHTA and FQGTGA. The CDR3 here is CASSLGVGQGTDTQYF. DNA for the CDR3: TGTGCCAGCAGCTTAGGCGTAGGGCAGGGGACAGATACGCAGTATTTT.

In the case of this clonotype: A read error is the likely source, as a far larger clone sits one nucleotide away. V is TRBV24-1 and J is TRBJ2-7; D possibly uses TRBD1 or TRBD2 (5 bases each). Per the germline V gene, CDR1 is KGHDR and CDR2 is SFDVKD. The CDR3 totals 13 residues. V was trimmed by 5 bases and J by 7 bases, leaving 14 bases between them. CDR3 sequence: CATSARDRNEQYF. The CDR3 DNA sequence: TGTGCCACCAGTGCCCGGGACCGCAATGAGCAGTACTTC.

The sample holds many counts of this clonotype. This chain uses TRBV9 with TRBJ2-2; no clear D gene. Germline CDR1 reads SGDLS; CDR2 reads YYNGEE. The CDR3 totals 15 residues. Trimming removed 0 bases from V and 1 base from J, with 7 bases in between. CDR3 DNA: TGTGCCAGCAGCGTAGCAGGTGGGAACACCGGGGAGCTGTTTTTT. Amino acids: CASSVAGGNTGELFF.

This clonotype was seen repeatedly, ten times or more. The CDR3 bases are TGTGCCAGCAGTGTCTCTTTCGGCGGGGGGTGGGATGAGCAGTTCTTC. It encodes CASSVSFGGGWDEQFF. The chain employs TRBV6-1 and TRBJ2-1; TRBD2 matches 8 bases. Germline lookup yields CDR1 MNHNS and CDR2 SASEGT. The CDR3 is 16 amino acids. Trimming at V came to 4 bases and at J to 8 bases, leaving 13 bases not matched to a gene.

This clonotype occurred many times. CDR3 loop: CASSPPAGGTYEQYF. CDR3 bases: TGTGCCAGCTCACCCCCGGCGGGGGGAACCTACGAGCAGTACTTC. The chain links TRBV18 to TRBJ2-7, with 8 bases identical to TRBD2. This CDR3 has 15 residues. Trimming removed 3 bases from V and 2 bases from J; junction bases left unmatched: 6. The germline V gene encodes CDR1 KGHSH and CDR2 LQKENI.

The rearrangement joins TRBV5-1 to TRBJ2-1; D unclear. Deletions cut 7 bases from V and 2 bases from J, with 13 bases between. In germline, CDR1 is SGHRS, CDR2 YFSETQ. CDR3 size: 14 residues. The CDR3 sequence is CASQASGTYNEQFF. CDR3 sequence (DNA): TGCGCCAGCCAGGCGTCGGGCACCTACAATGAGCAGTTCTTC.

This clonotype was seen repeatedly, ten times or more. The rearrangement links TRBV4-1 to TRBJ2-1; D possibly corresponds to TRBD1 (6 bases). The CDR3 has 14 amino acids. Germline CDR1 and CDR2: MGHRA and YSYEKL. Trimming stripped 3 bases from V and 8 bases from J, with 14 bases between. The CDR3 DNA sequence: TGCGCCAGCAGCCAGAGACAGGCGGTGGATGAGCAGTTCTTC. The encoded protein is CASSQRQAVDEQFF.

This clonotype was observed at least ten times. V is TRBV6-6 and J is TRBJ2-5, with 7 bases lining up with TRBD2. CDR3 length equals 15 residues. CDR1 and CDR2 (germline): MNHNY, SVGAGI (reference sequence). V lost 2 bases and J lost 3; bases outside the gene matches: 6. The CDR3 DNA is TGTGCCAGCAGTTACAGTTCTAGCGGAAAAGAGACCCAGTACTTC. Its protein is CASSYSSSGKETQYF.

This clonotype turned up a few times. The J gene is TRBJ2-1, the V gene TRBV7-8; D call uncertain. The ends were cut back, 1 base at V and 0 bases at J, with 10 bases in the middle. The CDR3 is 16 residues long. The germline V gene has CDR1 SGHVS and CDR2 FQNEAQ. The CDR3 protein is CASSLVVRSSYNEQFF. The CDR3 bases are TGTGCCAGCAGCTTAGTCGTCAGGAGCTCCTACAATGAGCAGTTCTTC.

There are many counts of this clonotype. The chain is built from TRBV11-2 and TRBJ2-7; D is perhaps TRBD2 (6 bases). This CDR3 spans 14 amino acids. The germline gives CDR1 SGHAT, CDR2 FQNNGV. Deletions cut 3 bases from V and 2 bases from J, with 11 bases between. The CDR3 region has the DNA TGTGCCAGCAGCTTTAGTCGGGGGACCTACGAGCAGTACTTC. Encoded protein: CASSFSRGTYEQYF. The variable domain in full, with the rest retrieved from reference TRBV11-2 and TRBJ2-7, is EAGVAQSPRYKIIEKRQSVAFWCNPISGHATLYWYQQILGQGPKLLIQFQNNGVVDDSQLPKDRFSAERLKGVDSTLKIQPAKLEDSAVYLCASSFSRGTYEQYFGPGTRLTVT.

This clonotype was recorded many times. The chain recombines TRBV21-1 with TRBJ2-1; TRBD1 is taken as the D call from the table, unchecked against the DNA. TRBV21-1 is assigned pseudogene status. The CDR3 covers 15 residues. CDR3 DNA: TGTGCCAGCAACCGAAAGCGCCCGTCCTACAATGAGCAGTTCTTC. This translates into CASNRKRPSYNEQFF.

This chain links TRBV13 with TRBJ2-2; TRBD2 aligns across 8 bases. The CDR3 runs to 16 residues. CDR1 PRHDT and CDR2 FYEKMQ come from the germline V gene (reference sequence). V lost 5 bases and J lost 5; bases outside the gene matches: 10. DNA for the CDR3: TGTGCCAGCAGCACATTCGGGGGGGCCGGTACCGGGGAGCTGTTTTTT. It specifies CASSTFGGAGTGELFF.

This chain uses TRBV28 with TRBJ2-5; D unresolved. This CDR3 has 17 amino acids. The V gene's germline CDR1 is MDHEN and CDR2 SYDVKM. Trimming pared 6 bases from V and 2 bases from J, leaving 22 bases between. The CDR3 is CASSRKGPAASQETQYF. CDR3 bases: TGTGCCAGCAGCCGGAAAGGTCCCGCGGCGTCTCAAGAGACCCAGTACTTC.

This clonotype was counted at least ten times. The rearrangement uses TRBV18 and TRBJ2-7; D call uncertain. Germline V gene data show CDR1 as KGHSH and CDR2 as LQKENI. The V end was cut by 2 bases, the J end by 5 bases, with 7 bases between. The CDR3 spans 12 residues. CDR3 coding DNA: TGTGCCAGCTCACCATCCGTGGACGAGCAGTACTTC. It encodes CASSPSVDEQYF. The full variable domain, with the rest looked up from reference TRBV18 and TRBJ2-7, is NAGVMQNPRHLVRRRGQEARLRCSPMKGHSHVYWYRQLPEEGLKFMVYLQKENIIDESGMPKERFSAEFPKEGPSILRIQQVVRGDSAAYFCASSPSVDEQYFGPGTRLTVT.

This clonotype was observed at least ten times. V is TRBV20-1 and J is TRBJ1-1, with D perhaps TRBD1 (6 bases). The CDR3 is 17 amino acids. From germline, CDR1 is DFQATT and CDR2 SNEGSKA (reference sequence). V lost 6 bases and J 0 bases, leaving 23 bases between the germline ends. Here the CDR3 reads CSADRGGAITMNTEAFF. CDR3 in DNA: TGCAGTGCCGACCGCGGGGGGGCTATCACCATGAACACTGAAGCTTTCTTT.

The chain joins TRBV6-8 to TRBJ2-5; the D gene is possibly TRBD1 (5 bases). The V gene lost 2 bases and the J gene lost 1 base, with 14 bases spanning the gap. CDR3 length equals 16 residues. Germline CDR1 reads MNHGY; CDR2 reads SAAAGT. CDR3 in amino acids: CASSYTRTQGQETQYF. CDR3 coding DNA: TGTGCCAGCAGTTACACCCGGACACAAGGCCAAGAGACCCAGTACTTC.

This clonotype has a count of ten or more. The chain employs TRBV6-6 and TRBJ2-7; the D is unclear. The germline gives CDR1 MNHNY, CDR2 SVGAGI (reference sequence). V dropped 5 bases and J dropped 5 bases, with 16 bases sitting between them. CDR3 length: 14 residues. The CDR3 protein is CASSHSRELNEQYF. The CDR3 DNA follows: TGTGCCAGCAGTCACAGCCGCGAGTTGAACGAGCAGTACTTC.

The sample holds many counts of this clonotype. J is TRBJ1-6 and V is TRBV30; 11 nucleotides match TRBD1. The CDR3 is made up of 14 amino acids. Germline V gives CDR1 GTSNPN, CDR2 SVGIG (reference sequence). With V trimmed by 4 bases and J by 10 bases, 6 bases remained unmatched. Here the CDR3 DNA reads TGTGCCTGGAAAGGACAGGGGGCCAGCTCACCCCTCCACTTT. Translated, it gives CAWKGQGASSPLHF.